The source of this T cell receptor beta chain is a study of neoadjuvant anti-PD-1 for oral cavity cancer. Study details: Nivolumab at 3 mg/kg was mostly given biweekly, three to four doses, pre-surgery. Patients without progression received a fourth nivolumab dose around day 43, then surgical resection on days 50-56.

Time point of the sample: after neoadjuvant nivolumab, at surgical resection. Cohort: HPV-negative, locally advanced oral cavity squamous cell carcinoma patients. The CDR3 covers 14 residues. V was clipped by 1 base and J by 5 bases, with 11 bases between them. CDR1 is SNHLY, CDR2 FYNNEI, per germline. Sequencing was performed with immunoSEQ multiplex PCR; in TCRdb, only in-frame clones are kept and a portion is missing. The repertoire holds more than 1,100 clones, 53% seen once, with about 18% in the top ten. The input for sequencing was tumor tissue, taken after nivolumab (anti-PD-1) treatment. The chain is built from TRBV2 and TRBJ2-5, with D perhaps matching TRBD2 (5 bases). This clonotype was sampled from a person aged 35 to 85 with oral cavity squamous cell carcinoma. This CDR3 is CASSEDGVRETQYF. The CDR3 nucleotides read TGTGCCAGCAGTGAAGACGGGGTCCGGGAGACCCAGTACTTC. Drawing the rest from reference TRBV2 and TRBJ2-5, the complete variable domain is EPEVTQTPSHQVTQMGQEVILRCVPISNHLYFYWYRQILGQKVEFLVSFYNNEISEKSEIFDDQFSVERPDGSNFTLKIRSTKLEDSAMYFCASSEDGVRETQYFGPGTRLLVL.